This T cell receptor beta chain was sequenced during a study of beta chain features in type 1 diabetes. Study summary: All samples together contributed 90 million to 110 million sorted cells for examination. General study results and limits: Patients showed naive, central memory and Treg TCRB repertoires that appeared more similar than those of healthy donors.

This CDR3 is 13 amino acids long. Germline assignment: CDR1 LGHNA and CDR2 YSLEER. V was pared by 4 bases and J by 6 bases, with 5 bases of the junction left unmatched. This clone was seen a handful of times. Its target is not known. Every sorted population was more than 95% pure. cDNA synthesis used the whole RNA isolate, giving expressed TCRB sequences. Sequenced by immunoSEQ multiplex PCR; TCRdb stores in-frame clones only, minus some. The sample records a few hundred thousand clones, around 20% being singletons. The sample was naive CD4+ T cells from blood. The TCR comes from a woman aged 18 to 35 in good health. The chain recombines TRBV4-3 with TRBJ2-7; 8 bases are shared with TRBD1. The CDR3 DNA is TGCGCCAGCAGCCTTACCGACAGGGGCGAGCAGTACTTC. Its translation is CASSLTDRGEQYF.